This T cell receptor (beta chain) appears in the sequencing data of a study of blood T cell repertoires in COVID-19 (dated by TCRdb to the early 2020s). About the full investigation: Collaborator samples came from the United States, Italy and Spain and covered acute and convalescent phases of COVID-19. Where available, HLA class I and class II types were taken from metadata supplied by the sample provider and were not determined by assay-based typing. Samples came from the ongoing ImmuneRACE study (first 160 participants) plus 1,254 subjects from 6 global collaborators. A freely available public database, intended as a resource for researchers studying the immune response to SARS-CoV-2, is where the repertoires were released. The material from the prospective study consisted of cDNA or gDNA derived from T cells, B-cell-depleted T cells, or PBMCs. The dataset comprised deeply sampled blood TCRbeta repertoires from subjects exposed to, actively infected with, or recovered from COVID-19. A de-identified subject ID, COVID-19 status, age in years and sex were almost always included in the sample metadata.

This clone has just one count. Which antigen it targets is not known. No quality values exist for individual bases; no much larger clone is one base distant. Overall study outcomes, separate from this receptor: The amount of clinical and demographic metadata varied by source and participant and was provided uncurated.

TCRbeta CDR3 regions were amplified from genomic DNA by means of the immunoSEQ Assay, a bias-controlled multiplex PCR. Turning to the authors' computational methods: Within the assay, amplification of reference gene primers was used to estimate how many nucleated cells each sample contained. Sequence reads were collapsed and filtered to measure the absolute abundance of every unique TCRbeta CDR3 rearrangement. For each sample, productive Simpson clonality was calculated as the square root of Simpson's diversity index over productive rearrangements. The table was pulled from immuneACCESS by TCRdb, which kept in-frame rearrangements only. Such tables lose some clones; where checked, under half of the loss comes from unresolved V genes, and the rest has no known cause. That table supplies the V and J calls and clone size; D and trimming were determined from the DNA. Present in this sample are roughly 230,000 clones, 75% to 85% of which were seen just once. The top ten constitute less than 7.5% of the sample.

The collaborating institutions used their own protocols to collect whole blood in K2EDTA tubes. For TCRbeta analysis, collaborators shipped samples in one of three forms: frozen whole blood, isolated PBMCs, or DNA extracted from either of those sample types. Inclusive of the bounding cysteine and phenylalanine, the CDR3 is 17 residues long. The CDR3 DNA has 51 bases and is translated from base 1. Deletion took 0 bases off V and 0 bases off J, with a span of 13 bases between the germline ends. Sequences SGDLS (CDR1) and YYNGEE (CDR2) are obtained from the germline V gene. In this chain, TRBV9 is recombined with TRBJ2-4; a confident D gene designation cannot be given. The specimen sequenced was peripheral blood. The clonotype was recovered from a woman between 45 and 60 years old with acute or convalescent COVID-19. The CDR3: CASSVVPSQLAKNIQYF. The nucleotides read TGTGCCAGCAGCGTAGTCCCCTCACAGTTAGCCAAAAACATTCAGTACTTC.